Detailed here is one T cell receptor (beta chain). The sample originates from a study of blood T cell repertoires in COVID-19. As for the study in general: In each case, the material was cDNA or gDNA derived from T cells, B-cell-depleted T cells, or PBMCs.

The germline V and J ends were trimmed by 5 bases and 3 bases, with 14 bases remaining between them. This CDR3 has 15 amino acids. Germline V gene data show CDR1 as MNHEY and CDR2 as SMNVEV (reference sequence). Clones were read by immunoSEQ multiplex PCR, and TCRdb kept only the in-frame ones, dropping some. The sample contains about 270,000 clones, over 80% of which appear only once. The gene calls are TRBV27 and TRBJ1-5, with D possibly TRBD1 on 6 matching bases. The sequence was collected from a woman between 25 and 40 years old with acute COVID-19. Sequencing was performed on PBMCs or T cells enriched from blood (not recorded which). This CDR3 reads CASSRGDIYNQPQHF. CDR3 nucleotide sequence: TGTGCCAGCAGTAGAGGGGACATTTACAATCAGCCCCAGCATTTT.